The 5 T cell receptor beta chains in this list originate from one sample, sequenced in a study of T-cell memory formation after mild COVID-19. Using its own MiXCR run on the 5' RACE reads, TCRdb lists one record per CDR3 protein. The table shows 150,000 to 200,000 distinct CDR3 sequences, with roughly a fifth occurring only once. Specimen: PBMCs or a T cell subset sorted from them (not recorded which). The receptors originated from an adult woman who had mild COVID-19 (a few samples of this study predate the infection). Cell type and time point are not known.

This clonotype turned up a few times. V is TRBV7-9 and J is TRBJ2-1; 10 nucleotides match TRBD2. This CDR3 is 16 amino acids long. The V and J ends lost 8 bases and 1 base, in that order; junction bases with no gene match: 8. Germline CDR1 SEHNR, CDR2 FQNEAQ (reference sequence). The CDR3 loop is CASAGLAGASYNEQFF. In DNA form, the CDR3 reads TGTGCCAGCGCGGGTCTAGCGGGAGCGTCCTACAATGAGCAGTTCTTC.

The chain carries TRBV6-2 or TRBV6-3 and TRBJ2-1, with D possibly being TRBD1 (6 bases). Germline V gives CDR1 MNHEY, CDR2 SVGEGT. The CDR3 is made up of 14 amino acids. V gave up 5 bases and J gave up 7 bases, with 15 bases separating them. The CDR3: CASSASMGANEQFF. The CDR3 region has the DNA TGTGCCAGCAGTGCCTCGATGGGGGCAAATGAGCAGTTCTTC.

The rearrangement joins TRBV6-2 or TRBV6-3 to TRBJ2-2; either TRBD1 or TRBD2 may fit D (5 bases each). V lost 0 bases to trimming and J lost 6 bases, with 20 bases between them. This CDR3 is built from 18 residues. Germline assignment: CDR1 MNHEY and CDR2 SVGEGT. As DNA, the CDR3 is TGTGCCAGCAGTTACTCGATGTGGGGGAGTTCTTTCCCCGGGGAGCTGTTTTTT. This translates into CASSYSMWGSSFPGELFF.

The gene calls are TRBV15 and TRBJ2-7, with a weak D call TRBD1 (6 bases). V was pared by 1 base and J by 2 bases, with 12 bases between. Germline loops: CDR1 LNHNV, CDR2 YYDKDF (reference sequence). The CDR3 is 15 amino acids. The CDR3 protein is CATSRVPGHPYEQYF. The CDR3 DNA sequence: TGTGCCACCAGCAGAGTCCCGGGACACCCCTACGAGCAGTACTTC.

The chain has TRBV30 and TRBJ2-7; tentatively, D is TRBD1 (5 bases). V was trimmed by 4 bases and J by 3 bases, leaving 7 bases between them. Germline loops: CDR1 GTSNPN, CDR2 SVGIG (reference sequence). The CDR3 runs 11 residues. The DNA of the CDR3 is TGTGCCTGGACGACAGTCTACGAGCAGTACTTC. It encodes CAWTTVYEQYF.